This TCR beta chain was observed in a study of regulatory T cells in long-lasting Graves disease. Time point in this sample: newly diagnosed GD, antithyroid drugs for less than 3 months. RNA from PBMCs was the source of the TCR library. Germline V gives CDR1 MDHEN, CDR2 SYDVKM. Trimming at V came to 6 bases and at J to 6 bases, leaving 14 bases not matched to a gene. The CDR3 totals 15 residues. CDR3 regions were amplified by Arm-PCR using iRepertoire HTBI primers to build TCR beta libraries. TCRdb called the multiplex PCR reads again in MiXCR, with one record for every CDR3 protein. Of under 400,000 distinct CDR3 sequences in the sample, approximately 16% were seen once. This clonotype was recorded at least ten times. This sample was shared with a second study, whose subject was T cells in Graves' hyperthyroidism and ophthalmopathy. As that study records: The majority of expanded thyroid clonotypes above 0.001 also appeared in blood. Model predictions of ophthalmopathy came a median around 6.5 months before onset.

The sample was peripheral blood mononuclear cells (PBMCs), taken at new diagnosis, from a patient treated with antithyroid drugs. This chain links TRBV28 with TRBJ2-7; 7 positions agree with TRBD2. This receptor was taken from a man aged 35 to 55 with Graves disease. The DNA for the CDR3 is TGTGCCAGCAGGCGGGCCTTTATGGGGACTACCGAGCAGTACTTC. This translates into CASRRAFMGTTEQYF.